One and the same sample provided the 21 T cell receptor beta chains below, sequenced in a study of cytomegalovirus exposure and HLA in healthy donors. Sequenced by immunoSEQ multiplex PCR; TCRdb stores in-frame clones only, minus some. The sample has about 71,000 clones, approximately 94% seen once. Sequencing was performed on PBMCs. The receptors were gathered from a woman in her late teens or twenties in good health and CMV-seronegative.

The chain recombines TRBV2 with TRBJ1-1; the D gene is possibly TRBD1 (6 bases). CDR1 SNHLY and CDR2 FYNNEI come from the germline V gene. The CDR3 totals 13 residues. The V and J ends lost 9 bases and 2 bases respectively, with 13 bases between them. In DNA, the CDR3 is TGTGCCAGTAGGACAGACTCTAACACTGAAGCTTTCTTT. This codes for CASRTDSNTEAFF.

The rearrangement joins TRBV4-3 to TRBJ1-3; D uncertain. The CDR3 spans 15 residues. Trimming removed 4 bases from V and 3 bases from J, with 13 bases in between. Germline V lookup: CDR1 LGHNA, CDR2 YSLEER. CDR3 nucleotide sequence: TGCGCCAGCAGCCCCCGGCAGGCGCATGGAAACACCATATATTTT. Encoded protein: CASSPRQAHGNTIYF.

The chain recombines TRBV11-2 with TRBJ1-2; D is unresolved. Germline-derived CDR1 and CDR2 are SGHAT and FQNNGV. V lost 0 bases to trimming and J lost 0 bases, with 11 bases between them. The CDR3 is 16 residues long. The CDR3 DNA sequence: TGTGCCAGCAGCTTAGATCCTAACGGGGCTAACTATGGCTACACCTTC. It is translated as CASSLDPNGANYGYTF.

The gene calls are TRBV11-1 and TRBJ1-1, with 8 bases fitting TRBD1. Germline V lookup: CDR1 SGHAT, CDR2 FQDESV (reference sequence). J gave up 8 bases and V 5 bases, and 13 bases lay outside the gene matches. The CDR3 runs 15 residues. CDR3 protein: CASSPAPTRQGEAFF. CDR3 coding DNA: TGTGCCAGCAGCCCGGCCCCTACTCGACAGGGGGAAGCTTTCTTT.

This clone has only one observation. The genes are TRBV9 and TRBJ1-5, with unresolved D. Trimming removed 0 bases from V and 7 bases from J, with 11 bases in between. The CDR3 is 14 residues long. Germline lookup yields CDR1 SGDLS and CDR2 YYNGEE. The CDR3 here is CASSVAGGAQPQHF. DNA for the CDR3: TGTGCCAGCAGCGTAGCGGGAGGAGCCCAGCCCCAGCATTTT.

This chain joins TRBV28 and TRBJ1-1; tentatively, D is TRBD1 (5 bases). This CDR3 spans 14 amino acids. V was trimmed by 6 bases and J by 2 bases, leaving 13 bases between them. Per germline, CDR1 MDHEN and CDR2 SYDVKM. The CDR3 DNA reads as TGTGCCAGCAGGTTGGCAGGGCCTAACACTGAAGCTTTCTTT. The encoded protein is CASRLAGPNTEAFF. Looking up the rest from reference TRBV28 and TRBJ1-1 gives the full variable domain: DVKVTQSSRYLVKRTGEKVFLECVQDMDHENMFWYRQDPGLGLRLIYFSYDVKMKEKGDIPEGYSVSREKKERFSLILESASTNQTSMYLCASRLAGPNTEAFFGQGTRLTVV.

The table lists this clone with a few counts. V is TRBV9 and J is TRBJ2-7; D call uncertain. In germline, CDR1 is SGDLS, CDR2 YYNGEE. The CDR3 sequence is 13 residues long. The V end was cut by 0 bases, the J end by 5 bases, with 9 bases between. The CDR3 loop reads CASSVAHEDEQYF. The DNA of the CDR3 is TGTGCCAGCAGCGTAGCCCACGAGGACGAGCAGTACTTC.

V is TRBV7-9 and J is TRBJ2-1; D is uncertain. The V end lost 4 bases, the J end lost 0 bases, and 7 bases lay between the germline ends. The CDR3 runs to 14 residues. Per germline, CDR1 SEHNR and CDR2 FQNEAQ (reference sequence). The chain's CDR3 is CASSSMSSYNEQFF. The DNA of the CDR3 is TGTGCCAGCAGCTCCATGAGCTCCTACAATGAGCAGTTCTTC. Together with reference TRBV7-9 and TRBJ2-1, the CDR3 gives the full variable domain: DTGVSQNPRHKITKRGQNVTFRCDPISEHNRLYWYRQTLGQGPEFLTYFQNEAQLEKSRLLSDRFSAERPKGSFSTLEIQRTEQGDSAMYLCASSSMSSYNEQFFGPGTRLTVL.

The chain couples TRBV7-9 to TRBJ1-1, with D possibly being TRBD1 (6 bases). This CDR3 has 17 residues. Germline V CDR1 and CDR2: SEHNR, FQNEAQ (reference sequence). Between the trimmed V and J ends, which lost 5 bases and 4 bases, there was a span of 23 bases. The CDR3 DNA reads TGTGCCAGCAGCCGAACGAGGGGGTTTCCAGGTGGCACTGAAGCTTTCTTT. Amino acids: CASSRTRGFPGGTEAFF.

The gene calls are TRBV19 and TRBJ1-5; the D is unclear. CDR3 length equals 13 residues. The germline V gene has CDR1 LNHDA and CDR2 SQIVND (reference sequence). V lost 4 bases and J 4 bases, leaving 8 bases between the germline ends. The CDR3 nucleotides are TGTGCCAGTAGTACGCAGAATAATCAGCCCCAGCATTTT. Translated: CASSTQNNQPQHF.

V and J are TRBV6-5 and TRBJ1-2; tentative D call: TRBD1 (5 bases). Germline values: CDR1 MNHEY, CDR2 SVGAGI. The CDR3 contains 13 residues. Trimming shortened V by 6 bases and J by 1 base, and 9 bases separated the two germline ends. The CDR3 is CASRKDSNYGYTF. The DNA for the CDR3 is TGTGCCAGCAGAAAAGACAGTAACTATGGCTACACCTTC.

This clone showed up just a few times. The genes are TRBV25-1 and TRBJ2-3; D uncertain. The CDR3 covers 11 residues. V lost 7 bases and J lost 10, with 12 bases in between. Germline values: CDR1 MGHDK, CDR2 SYGVNS. The CDR3 bases are TGTGCCAGCACCCGCCACTTCGCGCAGTATTTT. Protein sequence: CASTRHFAQYF.

This chain connects TRBV20-1 to TRBJ2-5; D is unclear. This CDR3 is built from 11 residues. Germline V lookup: CDR1 DFQATT, CDR2 SNEGSKA (reference sequence). V lost 3 bases, J lost 1 base, and 3 bases lay in between. CDR3 sequence reads: CSARAQETQYF. CDR3 nucleotides: TGCAGTGCTAGGGCCCAAGAGACCCAGTACTTC.

V gene TRBV28 combines with J gene TRBJ2-3, with 8 bases aligning to TRBD1. The CDR3 has 16 residues. J lost 4 bases, V lost 7 bases, and 13 bases had no gene match. Germline values: CDR1 MDHEN, CDR2 SYDVKM. The CDR3 spells CASTPSGTGIADTQYF. The CDR3 nucleotides read TGTGCCAGCACCCCTTCCGGGACAGGTATCGCAGATACGCAGTATTTT.

CDR3 amino acids: CASSNRHNEQFF. The CDR3, as DNA: TGTGCCAGCAGTAACAGACACAATGAGCAGTTCTTC. The gene calls are TRBV27 and TRBJ2-1; D is undetermined. Trimming took 5 bases from V and 5 from J, leaving 7 bases between them. Germline V gene lookup returns CDR1 MNHEY and CDR2 SMNVEV (reference sequence). This CDR3 is built from 12 residues.

The rearrangement uses TRBV28 and TRBJ1-1; 8 bases line up with TRBD1. This CDR3 contains 13 residues. V lost 5 bases and J lost 7; bases outside the gene matches: 6. CDR1 is MDHEN and CDR2 is SYDVKM in the germline V gene. The CDR3 here is CASSTAGGDEAFF. CDR3 in DNA: TGTGCCAGCAGTACGGCAGGGGGCGATGAAGCTTTCTTT.

The table lists this clone with a few counts. The chain employs TRBV6-6 and TRBJ2-2; a weak D match, TRBD1 (7 bases). The CDR3 totals 16 residues. The V gene lost 10 bases and the J gene lost 2 bases, with 20 bases spanning the gap. CDR1 and CDR2 from the germline V gene are MNHNY and SVGAGI (reference sequence). CDR3 nucleotide sequence: TGTGCCACCTCTTTGGAGGGGGCACTTAACACCGGGGAGCTGTTTTTT. Residues: CATSLEGALNTGELFF.

The V and J genes are TRBV11-3 and TRBJ2-3; D ambiguous. The CDR3 sequence is 13 residues long. The germline CDR1 and CDR2 sequences are SGHNT and YENEEA. V lost 0 bases and J lost 3, with 4 bases in between. The CDR3 sequence: CASSLELTDTQYF. CDR3 coding DNA: TGTGCCAGCAGCTTAGAACTAACAGATACGCAGTATTTT.

The chain employs TRBV15 and TRBJ1-1; D is possibly TRBD1 (6 bases). The CDR3 extends over 16 amino acids. Germline V gene data show CDR1 as LNHNV and CDR2 as YYDKDF (reference sequence). Trimming left V 1 base short and J 4 bases short, with 16 bases between. CDR3 residues: CATSRGDTGYPTEAFF. Here the CDR3 DNA reads TGTGCCACCAGCAGAGGGGATACAGGGTACCCCACTGAAGCTTTCTTT.

As DNA, the CDR3 is TGTGCCATCAGTGGCTCGACAGGGTCCTACGAGCAGTACTTC. Protein sequence: CAISGSTGSYEQYF. This sequence joins TRBV10-3 and TRBJ2-7, with 7 bases identical to TRBD1. Trimming removed 4 bases from V and 1 base from J; junction bases left unmatched: 4. This CDR3 region has 14 residues. Germline V gives CDR1 ENHRY, CDR2 SYGVKD.

The chain carries TRBV28 and TRBJ1-2; D is possibly TRBD1 (6 bases). CDR3 length equals 11 residues. V lost 6 bases to trimming and J lost 8 bases, with 10 bases between them. The germline CDR1 and CDR2 sequences are MDHEN and SYDVKM. CDR3 sequence reads: CASSLTGGYTF. DNA of the CDR3: TGTGCCAGCAGCTTGACAGGCGGCTACACCTTC.